These T cell receptor beta chains were read from a single sample in a study of CD8 T cells in Susac syndrome. TCRdb re-derived calls from the immunoSEQ multiplex PCR reads in MiXCR, one entry per CDR3 protein. The table has 200,000 or so distinct CDR3 sequences, approximately 95% seen once; the top ten hold around 0.092%. The sample was CD4+ T cells from PBMCs. The receptors originated from a human donor with Susac syndrome. CDR3s include the opening cysteine and the closing phenylalanine or tryptophan. D genes are given only for firm matches. A clone size is listed for some rows: how often the clone was seen (once, few, many), or a class if it is expanded.

D	J	V	size	CDR3	DNA
NA	TRBJ2-5	TRBV4-3	NA	CASSQLGGETQYF	TGCGCCAGCAGCCAACTAGGGGGAGAGACCCAGTACTTC
NA	TRBJ2-3	TRBV19	once	CASRKSTDTQYF	TGTGCCAGTAGAAAGAGCACAGATACGCAGTATTTT
TRBD1	TRBJ2-4	TRBV12-5	NA	CASGPDRVGAKNIQYF	TGTGCTAGTGGACCAGACAGGGTGGGGGCCAAAAACATTCAGTACTTC
TRBD2	TRBJ2-1	TRBV6-2/TRBV6-3	NA	CASSPTSGGIGEQFF	TGTGCCAGCAGTCCCACTAGCGGGGGGATAGGTGAGCAGTTCTTC
TRBD1	TRBJ1-2	TRBV6-5	NA	CASSPDRTGYGYTF	TGTGCCAGCAGCCCGGACAGGACGGGCTATGGCTACACCTTC
NA	TRBJ1-1	TRBV7-3	NA	CASSLMGFHTEAFF	TGTGCCAGCAGCTTAATGGGGTTTCACACTGAAGCTTTCTTT
TRBD2	TRBJ2-1	TRBV6-2/TRBV6-3	NA	CASSYGASGGEQFF	TGTGCCAGCAGTTACGGGGCTAGCGGGGGGGAGCAGTTCTTC
NA	TRBJ2-3	TRBV20-1	NA	CSAERGTDTQYF	TGCAGTGCTGAGCGGGGCACAGATACGCAGTATTTT
NA	TRBJ2-5	TRBV5-1	NA	CASQTRPQETQYF	TGCGCCAGCCAGACTAGGCCCCAAGAGACCCAGTACTTC
NA	TRBJ2-1	TRBV9	NA	CASSVELAQGYEQFF	TGTGCCAGCAGCGTAGAGCTAGCCCAGGGTTATGAGCAGTTCTTC
TRBD1	TRBJ1-5	TRBV5-6	NA	CASSLGDPGTVYSNQPQHF	TGTGCCAGCAGCTTGGGGGACCCCGGGACAGTCTATAGCAATCAGCCCCAGCATTTT
NA	TRBJ2-6	TRBV7-3	NA	CASSLNPPGAGANVLTF	TGTGCCAGCAGCTTAAATCCCCCGGGGGCTGGGGCCAACGTCCTGACTTTC
NA	TRBJ2-7	TRBV6-4	NA	CASSDGGTRGSYEQYF	TGTGCCAGCAGTGACGGGGGCACCCGGGGGTCCTACGAGCAGTACTTC
NA	TRBJ2-7	TRBV11-1	NA	CASSPPGTHEQYF	TGTGCCAGCAGCCCACCCGGGACCCACGAGCAGTACTTC
NA	TRBJ1-3	TRBV4-3	NA	CASSPRREVGNTIYF	TGCGCCAGCAGCCCCCGAAGGGAGGTCGGAAACACCATATATTTT
NA	TRBJ1-1	TRBV12-3/TRBV12-4	NA	CASSPLDGANTEAFF	TGTGCCAGCAGTCCCCTTGACGGTGCGAACACTGAAGCTTTCTTT
NA	TRBJ2-7	TRBV20-1	NA	CSARVGVYEQYF	TGCAGTGCTAGAGTAGGGGTCTACGAGCAGTACTTC
NA	TRBJ2-5	TRBV7-3	NA	CASSLNPSGQETQYF	TGTGCCAGCAGCTTAAATCCCAGCGGCCAAGAGACCCAGTACTTC
TRBD1	TRBJ1-5	TRBV18	NA	CASSQDRAGNQPQHF	TGTGCCAGCTCCCAGGACAGGGCTGGAAATCAGCCCCAGCATTTT
NA	TRBJ1-2	TRBV30	once	CAWLPLSTGYGYTF	TGTGCCTGGCTACCCCTATCCACAGGGTATGGCTACACCTTC
NA	TRBJ1-1	TRBV30	NA	CAWSVLGMNTEAFF	TGTGCCTGGAGTGTATTGGGTATGAACACTGAAGCTTTCTTT
TRBD2	TRBJ2-1	TRBV24-1	NA	CATRSGGNNEQFF	TGTGCCACCAGGAGCGGGGGGAACAATGAGCAGTTCTTC
NA	TRBJ1-2	TRBV6-5	once	CASTNSRGTHGYTF	TGTGCCAGCACCAACTCCCGGGGTACGCATGGCTACACCTTC
TRBD1	TRBJ1-1	TRBV29-1	NA	CSVDLGGRTNTEAFF	TGCAGCGTTGATTTAGGGGGCCGGACGAACACTGAAGCTTTCTTT
TRBD1	TRBJ1-6	TRBV4-1	NA	CASSRKTGDSYSPLHF	TGCGCCAGCAGCCGTAAGACAGGGGACAGCTATTCACCCCTCCACTTT
NA	TRBJ2-3	TRBV12-3/TRBV12-4	few	CASSFPFTDTQYF	TGTGCCAGCAGTTTTCCCTTCACAGATACGCAGTATTTT
TRBD1	TRBJ1-6	TRBV6-2/TRBV6-3	NA	CASSYVPGQGANSPLHF	TGTGCCAGCAGTTACGTCCCGGGACAGGGGGCAAATTCACCCCTCCACTTT
NA	TRBJ2-1	TRBV18	NA	CASSPPRTLTNSYNEQFF	TGTGCCAGCTCACCACCTCGCACCTTAACAAACTCCTACAATGAGCAGTTCTTC
TRBD1	TRBJ1-1	TRBV6-1	NA	CASSHITRQGPNTEVFF	TGTGCCAGCAGCCACATTACCCGACAGGGACCGAACACTGAAGTTTTCTTT
TRBD1	TRBJ2-2	TRBV28	NA	CASSQGSTGELFF	TGTGCCAGCTCACAGGGGAGTACCGGGGAGCTGTTTTTT
NA	TRBJ2-3	TRBV6-5	NA	CASQPGAGTQYF	TGTGCCTCACAGCCGGGGGCTGGTACGCAGTATTTT
TRBD2	TRBJ2-3	TRBV9	NA	CASSSFGRGNGDTQYF	TGTGCCAGCAGCTCATTTGGGAGGGGTAACGGAGATACGCAGTATTTT
NA	TRBJ2-3	TRBV6-6	once	CASLPLTSTDTQYF	TGTGCCAGCCTTCCCCTAACTAGCACAGATACGCAGTATTTT
NA	TRBJ1-1	TRBV29-1	NA	CSVEGGSEAFF	TGCAGCGTTGAAGGAGGGTCTGAAGCTTTCTTT
TRBD1	TRBJ2-1	TRBV12-3/TRBV12-4	NA	CASSSTSGTGAYNEQFF	TGTGCCAGCAGTTCTACCTCTGGGACAGGGGCCTACAATGAGCAGTTCTTC
NA	TRBJ2-3	TRBV2	NA	CASLRDSTDTQYF	TGTGCCAGCCTGCGGGACAGCACAGATACGCAGTATTTT
NA	TRBJ1-2	TRBV3-1	NA	CASSLGAGYTF	TGTGCCAGCAGCCTAGGGGCGGGCTACACCTTC
NA	TRBJ1-4	TRBV29-1	NA	CSVVGPATNEKLFF	TGCAGCGTCGTAGGGCCCGCAACTAATGAAAAACTGTTTTTT
TRBD2	TRBJ2-7	TRBV15	NA	CATSRDWGGSYEQYF	TGTGCCACCAGCAGAGATTGGGGGGGCTCCTACGAGCAGTACTTC
NA	TRBJ1-6	TRBV11-2	NA	CASSQQGSGSSPLHF	TGTGCCAGCAGCCAACAGGGTTCAGGAAGTTCACCCCTCCACTTT
NA	TRBJ2-2	TRBV10-3	NA	CAISEIGGSSVTGELFF	TGTGCCATCAGTGAGATAGGAGGTTCTAGCGTGACCGGGGAGCTGTTTTTT
TRBD1	TRBJ2-7	TRBV14	NA	CASSPLSGQGYEQYF	TGTGCCAGCAGCCCTCTGTCGGGACAGGGCTACGAGCAGTACTTC
TRBD2	TRBJ2-1	TRBV5-1	NA	CASSAGRGATLNEQFF	TGCGCCAGCAGCGCAGGGCGGGGGGCCACTCTCAATGAGCAGTTCTTC
NA	TRBJ2-7	TRBV20-1	once	CSAFRRQGSYEQYF	TGCAGTGCCTTCCGTAGGCAGGGTAGCTACGAGCAGTACTTC
NA	TRBJ1-6	TRBV20-1	NA	CSARDMGTSYNSPLHF	TGCAGTGCTAGAGATATGGGTACCTCCTATAATTCACCCCTCCACTTT
NA	TRBJ2-7	TRBV28	NA	CASSPSGQSTKEQYF	TGTGCCAGCAGTCCTTCTGGACAGAGTACGAAGGAGCAGTACTTC
TRBD2	TRBJ2-1	TRBV6-5	once	CASRLAESSYNEQFF	TGTGCCAGCAGGCTAGCGGAGAGCTCCTACAATGAGCAGTTCTTC
NA	TRBJ2-7	TRBV5-1	NA	CASSLRTAYEQYF	TGCGCCAGCAGCTTGAGGACAGCCTACGAGCAGTACTTC
NA	TRBJ2-5	TRBV29-1	once	CSAELETQYF	TGCAGCGCTGAGTTGGAGACCCAGTACTTC
NA	TRBJ2-1	TRBV6-2/TRBV6-3	NA	CASTEFDEQFF	TGTGCCAGTACAGAGTTCGATGAGCAGTTCTTC
NA	TRBJ1-1	TRBV15	NA	CATSSGQYNTEAFF	TGTGCCACCAGTTCGGGTCAATACAACACTGAAGCTTTCTTT
TRBD1	TRBJ2-1	TRBV19	once	CASKEGGVHNEQFF	TGTGCCAGTAAAGAAGGGGGCGTCCACAATGAGCAGTTCTTC
NA	TRBJ2-7	TRBV18	NA	CASSLRVGEQYF	TGTGCCAGCTCACTGAGGGTAGGCGAGCAGTACTTC
NA	TRBJ2-1	TRBV29-1	NA	CSVERQYNEQFF	TGCAGCGTTGAACGACAGTACAATGAGCAGTTCTTC
NA	TRBJ2-1	TRBV7-2	NA	CASSSWNNNEQFF	TGTGCCAGCAGCTCATGGAACAACAATGAGCAGTTCTTC
NA	TRBJ2-2	TRBV2	NA	CASSEGLGPNTGELFF	TGTGCCAGCAGTGAAGGGCTCGGCCCCAACACCGGGGAGCTGTTTTTT
NA	TRBJ1-1	TRBV5-1	NA	CASSLGQRNTEAFF	TGCGCCAGCAGCTTGGGTCAGCGTAACACTGAAGCTTTCTTT
TRBD1	TRBJ1-2	TRBV4-3	NA	CASSQDVGQPTGYTF	TGCGCCAGCAGCCAAGACGTGGGACAGCCAACTGGCTACACCTTC